This T cell receptor beta chain stems from a study of T cells in Graves' hyperthyroidism and ophthalmopathy. At the level of the study: Staff took peripheral blood when the initial diagnosis was made, before any treatment began. Study conclusions and caveats: Most thyroid-expanded clonotypes above 0.001 were also found in blood.

This clonotype was seen many times. Its antigen is unknown. Amplified TCR beta CDR3 regions derived from RNA transcripts. The HTBI primer set drove a first-round RT-PCR of the TCR CDR3. TCRdb fed the multiplex PCR reads into MiXCR, producing one record per CDR3 protein. The sample records 620,000 or so distinct CDR3 sequences, roughly 14% being singletons. Trimming took 4 bases from V and 10 from J; bases not matched to a gene: 10. CDR1 and CDR2 from the germline V gene are DFQATT and SNEGSKA (reference sequence). CDR3 length: 16 amino acids. A patient was excluded if there was uncontrolled infection, other autoimmune disease, pregnancy or lactation. Fresh peripheral blood, around 10 ml of it, supplied the PBMCs.

The sequence came from a woman between 50 and 59 years old with Graves' ophthalmopathy. Sequencing was carried out using blood. This rearrangement joins TRBV20-1 to TRBJ2-1; 16 nucleotides match TRBD2. The CDR3 DNA reads as TGCAGTGCTAAACAGGGGGCGGGACTAGCGGGAGGGGAGCAGTTCTTC. Translating gives CSAKQGAGLAGGEQFF.